The 20 T cell receptor beta chains in this list originate from one sample, sequenced in a study of cytomegalovirus exposure and HLA in healthy donors. PCR amplification relied on 60 Vbeta primers (plus 13 Jbeta primers). Repertoires were generated with immunoSEQ multiplex PCR, while TCRdb's copy carries only in-frame clones and drops some. Here the sample spans tens of thousands of clones, about 79% being singletons. Sequencing used PBMCs. The receptors come from a man aged 50 or older in good health and CMV-seronegative.

The chain has TRBV6-1 and TRBJ2-7; D remains ambiguous. Between the trimmed V and J ends, which lost 4 bases and 4 bases, there was a span of 14 bases. The germline V gene encodes CDR1 MNHNS and CDR2 SASEGT. This CDR3 spans 14 amino acids. The CDR3 sequence: CASSGGLEGYEQYF. The CDR3 bases are TGTGCCAGCAGTGGAGGTTTAGAAGGTTACGAGCAGTACTTC.

V and J are TRBV6-5 and TRBJ2-3; D is unclear. V dropped 4 bases and J dropped 0 bases, with 11 bases sitting between them. CDR3 length equals 15 residues. CDR1 is MNHEY, CDR2 SVGAGI, per germline. DNA of the CDR3: TGTGCCAGCAGTTTCTCTAGAACCAGCACAGATACGCAGTATTTT. Translated: CASSFSRTSTDTQYF.

The J gene is TRBJ2-2, the V gene TRBV11-2; TRBD1 matches 10 bases. From germline, CDR1 is SGHAT and CDR2 FQNNGV. The CDR3 totals 15 residues. Trimming at V came to 5 bases and at J to 15 bases, leaving 15 bases not matched to a gene. The CDR3 sequence: CASSLGQGSTIEVFF. The CDR3 DNA sequence: TGTGCCAGCAGCCTGGGACAGGGGTCTACCATAGAGGTGTTTTTT.

This chain uses TRBV30 with TRBJ1-1, with no clear D. The CDR3 consists of 14 residues. Per the germline V gene, CDR1 is GTSNPN and CDR2 is SVGIG (reference sequence). V lost 1 base, J lost 6 bases, and 15 bases lay in between. The chain's CDR3 is CAWSGGRGRSEAFF. CDR3 DNA sequence: TGTGCCTGGAGTGGAGGACGGGGTAGGTCTGAAGCTTTCTTT.

J is TRBJ1-2 and V is TRBV2; D not certain. The germline V and J ends were trimmed by 0 bases and 4 bases, with 9 bases remaining between them. The CDR3 contains 14 residues. Germline V gene sequence: CDR1 SNHLY, CDR2 FYNNEI. The CDR3 protein is CASSEARDGYGYTF. In DNA form, the CDR3 reads TGTGCCAGCAGTGAAGCGAGGGATGGCTATGGCTACACCTTC.

This chain joins TRBV30 and TRBJ2-1; 14 bases are shared with TRBD2. Trimming took 5 bases from V and 13 from J; bases not matched to a gene: 4. The CDR3 is made up of 12 amino acids. The germline gives CDR1 GTSNPN, CDR2 SVGIG (reference sequence). The CDR3 sequence is CAWVGTSGSQFF. CDR3 DNA sequence: TGTGCCTGGGTGGGGACTAGCGGGAGTCAGTTCTTC. Variable domain in full (rest from reference TRBV30 and TRBJ2-1): SQTIHQWPATLVQPVGSPLSLECTVEGTSNPNLYWYRQAAGRGLQLLFYSVGIGQISSEVPQNLSASRPQDRQFILSSKKLLLSDSGFYLCAWVGTSGSQFFGPGTRLTVL.

The table lists this clone with a few counts. The V gene is TRBV4-1, the J gene TRBJ2-1; D ambiguous. This CDR3 region has 15 residues. The germline V gene encodes CDR1 MGHRA and CDR2 YSYEKL. The V gene lost 0 bases and the J gene lost 7 bases, with 13 bases spanning the gap. The CDR3 protein is CASSQEEASANEQFF. CDR3 sequence (DNA): TGCGCCAGCAGCCAAGAGGAAGCTAGTGCTAATGAGCAGTTCTTC.

In DNA form, the CDR3 reads TGTGCCAGTAGTATAAGAGAGTTGAACACTGAAGCTTTCTTT. This encodes CASSIRELNTEAFF. The V call is TRBV19, the J call TRBJ1-1, with D hard to call. This CDR3 region has 14 residues. Germline V gene sequence: CDR1 LNHDA, CDR2 SQIVND (reference sequence). Trimming removed 2 bases from V and 0 bases from J, with 7 bases in between.

CDR3 region: CASILQVICTLTEQFF. The CDR3 DNA sequence: TGCGCCAGCATCCTACAGGTAATTTGCACCCTTACTGAGCAGTTCTTC. The rearrangement joins TRBV10-2 to TRBJ2-1; D may be TRBD1 (5 bases). The germline gives CDR1 WSHSY, CDR2 SAAADI. CDR3 size: 16 residues. Trimming pared 7 bases from V and 9 bases from J, leaving 25 bases between.

This clone came up a few times. This rearrangement joins TRBV11-2 to TRBJ2-4; 11 bases map to TRBD2. The CDR3 has 17 amino acids. V lost 5 bases and J lost 3; bases outside the gene matches: 9. Germline CDR1 is SGHAT and CDR2 is FQNNGV. CDR3 protein: CASSAGTSGALKNIQYF. Here the CDR3 DNA reads TGTGCCAGCAGCGCAGGGACTAGCGGAGCACTCAAAAACATTCAGTACTTC.

The chain has TRBV6-1 and TRBJ2-3; 9 positions agree with TRBD2. CDR3 length equals 20 residues. The J segment lost 1 base and the V segment lost 2 bases, leaving 16 bases of the junction unmatched. Looked up from germline, CDR1 is MNHNS and CDR2 is SASEGT. CDR3 in amino acids: CASSERRAGGPFVGTDTQYF. CDR3 nucleotides: TGTGCCAGCAGTGAAAGGAGGGCGGGAGGGCCCTTTGTGGGCACAGATACGCAGTATTTT.

The rearrangement links TRBV5-1 to TRBJ2-1; D is perhaps TRBD1 (5 bases). Germline loops: CDR1 SGHRS, CDR2 YFSETQ. This CDR3 contains 16 residues. Trimming took 3 bases from V and 4 from J, leaving 17 bases between them. The CDR3 DNA follows: TGCGCCAGCAGCTCAAATCCGACAGACTCTTACAATGAGCAGTTCTTC. Amino acids: CASSSNPTDSYNEQFF.

V is TRBV7-9 and J is TRBJ1-1; tentative D call: TRBD1 (6 bases). Deletions cut 5 bases from V and 7 bases from J, with 14 bases between. CDR3 length: 13 residues. Germline V gene lookup returns CDR1 SEHNR and CDR2 FQNEAQ (reference sequence). The CDR3, as DNA: TGTGCCAGCAGCCACGTCGGACAGTTTGAAGCTTTCTTT. It yields the protein CASSHVGQFEAFF.

This chain connects TRBV25-1 to TRBJ2-1, with D perhaps matching TRBD2 (7 bases). Germline V CDR1 and CDR2: MGHDK, SYGVNS. This CDR3 has 13 residues. V shed 4 bases and J shed 15 bases, with 19 bases lying between them. For the CDR3, the DNA is TGTGCCAGCAGTGTACTCGAGGGGGGGCTTGCGTTCTTC. This sequence encodes CASSVLEGGLAFF.

The rearrangement joins TRBV6-1 to TRBJ1-2; D gene ambiguous. V lost 3 bases to trimming and J lost 4 bases, with 9 bases between them. The germline gives CDR1 MNHNS, CDR2 SASEGT. The CDR3 covers 13 residues. The CDR3 sequence: CASSDGGTYGYTF. DNA of the CDR3: TGTGCCAGCAGTGATGGCGGAACCTATGGCTACACCTTC.

The count of this clone is one. Other DNA sequences of this sample code for an identical CDR3. The V gene is TRBV19, the J gene TRBJ1-1, with TRBD1 identical over 8 bases. CDR3 length: 14 amino acids. Germline trimming cut 4 bases from V and 7 bases from J; bases unmatched to any gene: 8. CDR1 and CDR2 from the germline V gene are LNHDA and SQIVND (reference sequence). Here the CDR3 reads CASSRDRWDHEAFF. The CDR3 DNA sequence: TGTGCCAGTAGTAGGGACAGGTGGGACCATGAAGCTTTCTTT.

This chain uses TRBV6-1 with TRBJ2-4; D is possibly TRBD2 (6 bases). Between the trimmed V and J ends, which lost 8 bases and 8 bases, there was a span of 13 bases. Germline V gives CDR1 MNHNS, CDR2 SASEGT. The CDR3 loop spans 12 amino acids. CDR3 sequence reads: CASGGPSDIQYF. CDR3 sequence (DNA): TGTGCCAGCGGAGGGCCATCAGACATTCAGTACTTC.

CDR3 DNA sequence: TGTGCCAGCAGTTTAGGCGGTGCCAAAAACATTCAGTACTTC. As protein: CASSLGGAKNIQYF. The rearrangement uses TRBV27 and TRBJ2-4, with no clear D. This CDR3 comprises 14 residues. Germline loops: CDR1 MNHEY, CDR2 SMNVEV (reference sequence). The V end lost 2 bases, the J end lost 1 base, and 6 bases lay between the germline ends.

This clone turned up a few times. The chain uses TRBV2 and TRBJ2-1; 14 bases match TRBD2. The trim removed 6 bases at V and 10 bases at J, leaving 11 bases unmatched. Germline-derived CDR1 and CDR2 are SNHLY and FYNNEI. The CDR3 is made up of 16 amino acids. The CDR3, as DNA: TGTGCCAGCAGGGACCAGACTAGCGGGAGGGCTGGGGAGCAGTTCTTC. As protein: CASRDQTSGRAGEQFF.

Here the CDR3 reads CASSVTSATDTQYF. CDR3 DNA: TGTGCCAGCAGCGTGACTAGCGCCACAGATACGCAGTATTTT. The chain combines TRBV7-2 with TRBJ2-3, with 8 bases that match TRBD2. After removal of 5 bases from V and 2 bases from J, the junction contained 3 bases not matched to a gene. This CDR3 comprises 14 residues. Per germline, CDR1 SGHTA and CDR2 FQGNSA.